This T cell receptor beta chain came from a study of neurological immune-mediated disorders (dated by TCRdb to the late 2010s). Concerning the study at large: Among the 35 or so multiple sclerosis patients, 31 had relapsing-remitting MS and 3 had secondary progressive MS. Peripheral blood TCR-beta repertoires from patients with HTLV-I-associated myelopathy (HAM/TSP), patients with multiple sclerosis, and healthy controls were compared in the study using UMI-based sequencing. Alongside PBMC samples, the set of about 97 TCR-beta libraries contained longitudinal samples, technical triplicates, and paired CD4+ and CD8+ T-cell subsets that had been sorted. The cohort was made up of around 70 subjects, consisting of some 14 HAM/TSP patients, roughly 35 multiple sclerosis patients and approximately 20 healthy controls.

Points the paper makes about the study in general: No identical CDR3 amino acid sequences were found to be shared among expanded clones across subjects, suggesting that TCR-beta repertoires were private in all groups. The highest TCR clonal expansion was observed in HAM/TSP patients, whereas the lowest was observed in MS patients, even when compared with healthy controls. Repertoires from 18 of 34 MS patients were grouped by phylogenetic analysis into a cluster of related CDR3 sequences, suggesting a possible repertoire-level signature. No clinical or MRI features were associated with the MS cluster, and the authors said that larger cohorts are needed.

Many counts were recorded for this clonotype. This clone's antigen is unknown. No base quality values were provided; no much bigger clone lies one nucleotide off. For the unsorted PBMC libraries, 2 million PBMCs were stored in RNAlater at -80 degrees C until RNA extraction and were used to generate the libraries. Multiple sclerosis patients were enrolled in a US clinical protocol under which disease progression was evaluated by magnetic resonance imaging. PBMCs were separated from peripheral blood using Ficoll-Hypaque density gradient centrifugation and then cryopreserved in liquid nitrogen. To synthesize cDNA, template-switch 5'RACE was performed with a primer carrying a 10-nucleotide random unique molecular identifier so that each TCR transcript was tagged. Each sequencing run produced over 190 million TCR-beta sequences covering 15-18 subjects. Total RNA was extracted with the RNeasy kit. TCR-beta VDJ regions were amplified with primers for the TCR constant region and the 5'RACE anchor, using the KAPA Real-time Library Amplification kit. A first PCR added sample indexes and Illumina adaptors, after which a second PCR increased the library yield. After Ampure bead purification, the roughly 650 bp TCR product was size-selected on a 2% E-gel SizeSelection system. Before pooling, library quality was assessed on a Bioanalyzer, concentration was determined with Qubit, and library quantification was performed with the Kapa Library Quantification kit. Paired-end 2 x 150 bp sequencing of the libraries was performed on an Illumina HiSeq 2500. To increase sequence diversity, roughly 24-31% phiX was spiked into each library pool. The authors' analysis ran thus. The quality-filtered reads were processed with the UMI-based MiGEC pipeline, whose error correction step removed more than 80% of the raw TCR sequences. VDJ genes were aligned to IMGT germline references, and clonotypes were defined by unique CDR3 amino acid sequence plus V-J genes. Clonal expansion, Shannon diversity, and CDR3 relatedness (CalcPairwiseDistances, ClusterSamples) were evaluated with VDJtools, and phylogenetic trees were built with CLCbio workbench. A clone was classed as expanded if it had 8 or more unique UMIs, a cutoff based on coefficient-of-variation modelling across technical triplicates. TCRdb applied fastp at Q25 and MiXCR to the public reads, then kept only in-frame beta chains. Rows matching on CDR3 protein sequence are summarized as one entry with the most common DNA and genes. Clone size and V and J calls follow TCRdb, not the original study. The sample records 80,000 to 85,000 distinct CDR3 sequences, approximately 2.8% of which are singletons. The ten largest make up 0.9% to 1.4% of the sample.

This TCR came from a young woman with multiple sclerosis. The sample comprised PBMCs.

The DNA sequence reads TGTGCCAGCAGTTTAAGGTCCAGCGGAAACACCATATATTTT. The encoded protein is CASSLRSSGNTIYF. Recombination joined TRBV27 with TRBJ1-3; the D gene lacks a confident call. For CDR1 and CDR2, the germline V gene (reference sequence) lists MNHEY and SMNVEV. The V and J ends are trimmed by 2 bases and 4 bases, leaving 9 bases between them. Taken from cysteine to phenylalanine, the CDR3 has 14 residues. Just CDR3 DNA is preserved here, 42 bases in frame from base 1.